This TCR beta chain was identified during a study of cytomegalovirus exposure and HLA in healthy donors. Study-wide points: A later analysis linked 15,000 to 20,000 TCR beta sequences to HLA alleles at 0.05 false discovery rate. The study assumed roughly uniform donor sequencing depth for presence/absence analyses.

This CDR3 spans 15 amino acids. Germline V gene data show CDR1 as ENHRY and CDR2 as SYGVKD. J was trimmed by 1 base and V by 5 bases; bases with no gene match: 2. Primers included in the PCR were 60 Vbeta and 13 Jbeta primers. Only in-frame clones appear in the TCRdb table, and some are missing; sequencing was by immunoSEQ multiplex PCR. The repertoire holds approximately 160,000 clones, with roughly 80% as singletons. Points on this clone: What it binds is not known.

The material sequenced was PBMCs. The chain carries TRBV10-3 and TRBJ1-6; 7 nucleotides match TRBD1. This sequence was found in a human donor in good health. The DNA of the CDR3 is TGTGCCATCAGTTCACAGGGGTCCTATAATTCACCCCTCCACTTT. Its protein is CAISSQGSYNSPLHF.